These 2 T cell receptor beta chains were all obtained from the same sample, sequenced in a study of cytomegalovirus exposure and HLA in healthy donors. PCR primers comprised 60 Vbeta and 13 Jbeta primers. The repertoire was sequenced with immunoSEQ multiplex PCR; TCRdb's copy has only in-frame clones and lacks some. The data contain roughly 130,000 clones, around 82% of them singletons. Sequenced: PBMCs. These receptors were obtained from a boy aged 5-17 years in good health and CMV-seronegative.

V and J are TRBV7-9 and TRBJ1-4, with 8 bases identical to TRBD1. The CDR3 loop spans 15 amino acids. The V gene end was trimmed by 2 bases and the J gene end by 4 bases; junction bases not matched to a gene: 3. Germline V gene data show CDR1 as SEHNR and CDR2 as FQNEAQ (reference sequence). The CDR3 nucleotides are TGTGCCAGCAGCTTAAAGGGACAGGATAATGAAAAACTGTTTTTT. Translation: CASSLKGQDNEKLFF.

The chain couples TRBV15 to TRBJ2-7; D possibly corresponds to TRBD2 (5 bases). CDR3 size: 14 residues. CDR1 LNHNV and CDR2 YYDKDF come from the germline V gene (reference sequence). The ends were cut back, 0 bases at V and 6 bases at J, with 12 bases in the middle. This chain's CDR3 is CATSRDLVGSEQYF. The DNA for the CDR3 is TGTGCCACCAGCAGAGATCTTGTGGGGAGCGAGCAGTACTTC. The full variable domain, with the rest looked up from reference TRBV15 and TRBJ2-7, is DAMVIQNPRYQVTQFGKPVTLSCSQTLNHNVMYWYQQKSSQAPKLLFHYYDKDFNNEADTPDNFQSRRPNTSFCFLDIRSPGLGDTAMYLCATSRDLVGSEQYFGPGTRLTVT.